The 20 T cell receptor beta chains reported below all come from one sample, sequenced in a study of blood T cell repertoires in COVID-19. Repertoires were generated with immunoSEQ multiplex PCR, while TCRdb's copy carries only in-frame clones and drops some. The sample holds nearly 300,000 clones, roughly 80% seen once. The specimen sequenced was peripheral blood. These receptors were obtained from a human donor with COVID-19, enrolled during active disease. The donor label of this sample is uncertain.

The chain couples TRBV30 to TRBJ1-2; TRBD1 matches 9 bases. Trimming at V came to 7 bases and at J to 7 bases, leaving 16 bases not matched to a gene. Germline CDR1 is GTSNPN and CDR2 is SVGIG (reference sequence). CDR3 length equals 15 residues. The CDR3 region has the DNA TGTGCCTTATTCCGGGACAGGGCTTCCTCATTTGGCTACACCTTC. Translating it yields CALFRDRASSFGYTF.

The rearrangement joins TRBV7-9 to TRBJ1-2; 7 positions match TRBD1. CDR1 SEHNR and CDR2 FQNEAQ come from the germline V gene (reference sequence). The CDR3 loop spans 12 amino acids. V gave up 5 bases and J gave up 8 bases; unmatched junction bases: 5. The CDR3 nucleotides read TGTGCCAGCAGCGTACAGGGGCTAGGCTACACCTTC. It translates to CASSVQGLGYTF.

The J gene is TRBJ2-3, the V gene TRBV28; 8 bases agree with TRBD2. This CDR3 region has 18 residues. The ends lost 1 base at V and 5 bases at J; junction bases unmatched: 14. The germline V gene has CDR1 MDHEN and CDR2 SYDVKM. CDR3 protein: CASSLFDTGLAGLDTQYF. CDR3 DNA sequence: TGTGCCAGCAGTTTATTTGATACCGGACTAGCTGGTTTAGATACGCAGTATTTT.

The V and J genes are TRBV21-1 and TRBJ2-3; TRBD2 is the table's D call and was not checked against the DNA. TRBV21-1 is a documented pseudogene. This CDR3 has 16 amino acids. CDR3 in amino acids: CASSSIAESSTDTQYF. The CDR3 region has the DNA TGTGCCAGCAGCAGCATAGCGGAATCTAGCACAGATACGCAGTATTTT.

The gene calls are TRBV24-1 and TRBJ1-1; 7 bases are a match to TRBD1. CDR1 KGHDR and CDR2 SFDVKD come from the germline V gene. V was pared by 5 bases and J by 4 bases, with 3 bases of the junction left unmatched. The CDR3 has 13 residues. The chain's CDR3 is CATSAPGGTEAFF. The DNA for the CDR3 is TGTGCCACCAGTGCGCCAGGGGGCACTGAAGCTTTCTTT.

The chain couples TRBV6-4 to TRBJ1-2; 7 bases agree with TRBD1. Germline CDR1 MRHNA, CDR2 SNTAGT. This CDR3 has 14 amino acids. Germline trimming cut 0 bases from V and 9 bases from J; bases unmatched to any gene: 7. CDR3 sequence: CASSDSTGESSYTF. CDR3 DNA sequence: TGTGCCAGCAGTGACTCAACAGGGGAGTCGAGCTACACCTTC.

This sequence joins TRBV7-3 and TRBJ1-2; weak D call: TRBD1 (5 bases). CDR3 length: 15 amino acids. The V end was cut by 4 bases, the J end by 6 bases, with 18 bases between. Germline V lookup: CDR1 SGHTA, CDR2 FQGTGA. The CDR3 loop is CASSSLGGGENGYTF. CDR3 in DNA: TGTGCCAGCAGCTCTCTTGGGGGAGGGGAGAATGGCTACACCTTC.

The rearrangement links TRBV20-1 to TRBJ2-7; TRBD2 agrees at 8 bases. There are 14 residues in the CDR3. Trimming cost V 3 bases and J 2 bases; bases outside gene matches: 6. Germline CDR1 reads DFQATT; CDR2 reads SNEGSKA (reference sequence). The CDR3 sequence is CSASAREDPYEQYF. As DNA, the CDR3 is TGCAGTGCTAGTGCGCGGGAGGACCCCTACGAGCAGTACTTC.

The chain joins TRBV18 to TRBJ1-3; D may be TRBD1 (6 bases). The germline V and J ends were trimmed by 6 bases and 0 bases, with 18 bases remaining between them. This CDR3 comprises 17 residues. Per the germline V gene, CDR1 is KGHSH and CDR2 is LQKENI. Here the CDR3 reads CASSPGTGMYSGNTIYF. In DNA form, the CDR3 reads TGTGCCAGCTCCCCGGGAACAGGGATGTACTCTGGAAACACCATATATTTT. Complete variable domain (other parts from reference TRBV18 and TRBJ1-3): NAGVMQNPRHLVRRRGQEARLRCSPMKGHSHVYWYRQLPEEGLKFMVYLQKENIIDESGMPKERFSAEFPKEGPSILRIQQVVRGDSAAYFCASSPGTGMYSGNTIYFGEGSWLTVV.

The V call is TRBV7-8, the J call TRBJ1-1; D is ambiguous. The V and J ends lost 1 base and 3 bases respectively, with 9 bases between them. The CDR3 runs 14 residues. The germline gives CDR1 SGHVS, CDR2 FQNEAQ. CDR3 nucleotides: TGTGCCAGCAGCTTAGGGGAGGACCACACTGAAGCTTTCTTT. It encodes CASSLGEDHTEAFF.

The chain combines TRBV5-6 with TRBJ2-7; the D is unclear. The CDR3 contains 16 residues. V was pared by 0 bases and J by 3 bases, with 16 bases between. Germline V gene data show CDR1 as SGHDT and CDR2 as YYEEEE. The CDR3 coding sequence is TGTGCCAGCAGCTTGGGAGGTGGCTATATGGGCTACGAGCAGTACTTC. It is translated as CASSLGGGYMGYEQYF.

V gene TRBV18 combines with J gene TRBJ1-5, with 9 bases matching TRBD1. The CDR3 runs 15 residues. CDR1 KGHSH and CDR2 LQKENI come from the germline V gene. Trimming at V came to 3 bases and at J to 6 bases, leaving 6 bases not matched to a gene. The CDR3 sequence is CASSPQTGGRQPQHF. The CDR3 coding sequence is TGTGCCAGCTCACCCCAGACAGGGGGTCGTCAGCCCCAGCATTTT.

The chain recombines TRBV7-3 with TRBJ2-1; 9 bases are a match to TRBD1. The V gene end was trimmed by 4 bases and the J gene end by 4 bases; junction bases not matched to a gene: 5. CDR1 and CDR2 (germline): SGHTA, FQGTGA. The CDR3 extends over 15 amino acids. CDR3 region: CASSSPGQGYNEQFF. In DNA form, the CDR3 reads TGTGCCAGCAGCTCACCCGGACAGGGGTACAATGAGCAGTTCTTC.

Notes on this clone: One junction end does not reproduce the germline sequence, and a read error may be involved. The chain recombines TRBV25-1 with TRBJ2-3, with TRBD2 matching over 7 bases. This CDR3 region has 12 residues. CDR1 is MGHDK and CDR2 is SYGVNS in the germline V gene. This CDR3 is CASTRGRESPNF. The CDR3 DNA follows: TGTGCCAGCACTCGAGGGCGGGAGAGCCCAAATTTT.

In this sample, this clone turned up a few times. CDR3 nucleotide sequence: TGTGCCAGCAGCTCTGGGACAGGGACGAACACCGGGGAGCTGTTTTTT. It codes for CASSSGTGTNTGELFF. The rearrangement joins TRBV7-6 to TRBJ2-2, with 9 bases fitting TRBD1. V was clipped by 4 bases and J by 0 bases; unmatched bases: 3. The germline gives CDR1 SGHVS, CDR2 FNYEAQ. This CDR3 is 16 amino acids long.

The chain employs TRBV5-1 and TRBJ1-1, with D maybe TRBD1 (6 bases). Germline-derived CDR1 and CDR2 are SGHRS and YFSETQ. The V end lost 4 bases, the J end lost 4 bases, and 17 bases lay between the germline ends. The CDR3 length is 15 residues. In nucleotides, the CDR3 is TGCGCCAGCAGCCCGCTACAGGGTGGGGGCACTGAAGCTTTCTTT. This translates into CASSPLQGGGTEAFF.

The chain links TRBV10-3 to TRBJ2-5; possibly TRBD2 for D (6 bases). CDR1 is ENHRY and CDR2 is SYGVKD in the germline V gene. V lost 2 bases to trimming and J lost 5 bases, with 15 bases between them. The CDR3 has 15 amino acids. In nucleotides, the CDR3 is TGTGCCATCAGTGAGGCCCTAGCGAGCGGGGAGACCCAGTACTTC. Protein product: CAISEALASGETQYF.

The rearrangement joins TRBV9 to TRBJ2-5; D is ambiguous. V shed 0 bases and J shed 5 bases, with 14 bases lying between them. The CDR3 spans 15 residues. Per germline, CDR1 SGDLS and CDR2 YYNGEE. The CDR3 DNA sequence: TGTGCCAGCAGCGTAGGCGGCGTCTCCGGGGAGACCCAGTACTTC. Protein product: CASSVGGVSGETQYF.

This clone has just one count. This sequence joins TRBV10-3 and TRBJ1-3, with 11 bases aligning to TRBD1. Germline V CDR1 and CDR2: ENHRY, SYGVKD. Trimming removed 10 bases from V and 2 bases from J; junction bases left unmatched: 4. The CDR3 covers 14 residues. CDR3: CATKGQGAGNTIYF. The CDR3, as DNA: TGTGCCACCAAGGGACAGGGGGCTGGAAACACCATATATTTT.

This chain links TRBV30 with TRBJ2-3; 11 nucleotides align to TRBD2. The CDR3 loop spans 15 amino acids. Looked up from germline, CDR1 is GTSNPN and CDR2 is SVGIG (reference sequence). V was clipped by 3 bases and J by 3 bases; unmatched bases: 5. CDR3 in amino acids: CAWSRLAGTTDTQYF. CDR3 coding DNA: TGTGCCTGGAGCAGACTAGCGGGGACAACAGATACGCAGTATTTT.